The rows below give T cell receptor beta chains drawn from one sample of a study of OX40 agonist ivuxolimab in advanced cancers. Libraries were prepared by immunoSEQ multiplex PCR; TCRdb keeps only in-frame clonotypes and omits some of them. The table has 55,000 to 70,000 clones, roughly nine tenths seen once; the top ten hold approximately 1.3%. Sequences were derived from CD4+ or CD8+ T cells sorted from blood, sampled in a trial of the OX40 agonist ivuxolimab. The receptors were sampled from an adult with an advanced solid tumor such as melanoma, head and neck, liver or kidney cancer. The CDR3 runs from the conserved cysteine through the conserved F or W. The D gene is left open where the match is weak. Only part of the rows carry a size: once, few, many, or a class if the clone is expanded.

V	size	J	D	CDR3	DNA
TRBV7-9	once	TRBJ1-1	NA	CASSLWTSPTDF	TGTGCCAGCAGCTTATGGACAAGCCCTACAGACTTT
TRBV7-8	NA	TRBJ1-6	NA	CASSRRRGSPLHF	TGTGCCAGCAGCCGCCGGAGGGGATCACCCCTCCACTTT
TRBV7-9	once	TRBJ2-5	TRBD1	CASSLTGTGQETQYF	TGTGCCAGCAGCTTAACCGGGACAGGGCAGGAGACCCAGTACTTC
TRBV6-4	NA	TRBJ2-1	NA	CASRSKWVRTKREQFF	TGTGCCAGCAGATCTAAATGGGTACGGACTAAGAGGGAGCAGTTCTTC
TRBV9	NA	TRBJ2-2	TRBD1	CASSVTGTAGELFF	TGTGCCAGCAGCGTAACCGGGACAGCCGGGGAGCTGTTTTTT
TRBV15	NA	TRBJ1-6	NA	CATSRDRVGNSPLHF	TGTGCCACCAGCAGAGATAGGGTGGGGAATTCACCCCTCCACTTT
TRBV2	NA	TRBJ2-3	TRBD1	CASSRDSSTDTQYF	TGTGCCAGCAGCAGGGACAGCTCCACAGATACGCAGTATTTT
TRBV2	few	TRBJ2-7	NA	CASIKGSPYEQYF	TGTGCCAGCATAAAGGGGTCTCCCTACGAGCAGTACTTC
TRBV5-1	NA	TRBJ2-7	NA	CASSPGTPSYEQYF	TGCGCCAGCAGCCCCGGGACACCTAGCTACGAGCAGTACTTC
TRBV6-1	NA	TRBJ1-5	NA	CASSDGGWADQPQHF	TGTGCCAGCAGTGACGGGGGGTGGGCGGATCAGCCCCAGCATTTT
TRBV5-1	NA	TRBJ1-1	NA	CASSNGGYMNTEAFF	TGCGCCAGCAGCAACGGGGGATACATGAACACTGAAGCTTTCTTT
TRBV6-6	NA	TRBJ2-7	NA	CASTSLQGSYEQYF	TGTGCCAGCACCTCGCTACAGGGTTCCTACGAGCAGTACTTC
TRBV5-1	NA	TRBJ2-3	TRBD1	CASSLNPTGDGTDTQYF	TGCGCCAGCAGCTTGAACCCGACAGGGGATGGCACAGATACGCAGTATTTT
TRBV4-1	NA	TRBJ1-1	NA	CASSHRPRGQGRDEAFF	TGCGCCAGCAGCCATCGACCTAGGGGCCAGGGTCGGGATGAAGCTTTCTTT
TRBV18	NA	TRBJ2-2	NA	CATIQRSANTGELFF	TGTGCCACCATCCAACGGTCCGCGAACACCGGGGAGCTGTTTTTT
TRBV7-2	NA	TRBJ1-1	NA	CASSLGAGNTEAFF	TGTGCCAGCAGCTTAGGCGCAGGGAACACTGAAGCTTTCTTT
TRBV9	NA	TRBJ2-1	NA	CASSVAHLGSYNEQFF	TGTGCCAGCAGCGTAGCTCACCTGGGATCCTACAATGAGCAGTTCTTC
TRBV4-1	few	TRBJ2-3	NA	CASSQRHPSTDTQYF	TGCGCCAGCAGCCAACGGCATCCTAGCACAGATACGCAGTATTTT
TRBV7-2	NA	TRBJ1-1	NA	CASSRRWGREAEAFF	TGTGCCAGCAGCAGAAGATGGGGGCGCGAGGCTGAAGCTTTCTTT
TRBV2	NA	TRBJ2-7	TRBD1	CASTGTGRYEQYF	TGTGCCAGCACCGGGACAGGGCGGTACGAGCAGTACTTC
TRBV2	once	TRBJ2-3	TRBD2	CASSPLAGGGNTQYF	TGTGCCAGCAGCCCCCTAGCGGGGGGTGGGAATACGCAGTATTTT
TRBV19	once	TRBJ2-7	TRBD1	CASNTPGQGYEQYF	TGTGCCAGTAATACTCCGGGACAGGGGTACGAGCAGTACTTC
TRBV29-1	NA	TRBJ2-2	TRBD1	CSTGQGERLFF	TGCAGCACCGGACAGGGGGAGCGACTGTTTTTT
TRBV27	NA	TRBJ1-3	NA	CASSLFRGGGNTIYF	TGTGCCAGCAGTTTATTCCGGGGAGGTGGAAACACCATATATTTT
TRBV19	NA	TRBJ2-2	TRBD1	CASKRAGQGVAGELFF	TGTGCCAGTAAAAGAGCCGGACAGGGGGTTGCCGGGGAGCTGTTTTTT
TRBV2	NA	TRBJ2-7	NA	CASSTGRVPYEQYF	TGTGCCAGCAGTACGGGAAGGGTTCCCTACGAGCAGTACTTC
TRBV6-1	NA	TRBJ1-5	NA	CASRPQESQPQHF	TGTGCCAGCAGGCCCCAGGAAAGTCAGCCCCAGCATTTT
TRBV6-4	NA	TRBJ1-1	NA	CATRRTLNTEAFF	TGTGCCACCAGACGGACCCTGAACACTGAAGCTTTCTTT
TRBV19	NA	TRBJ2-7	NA	CASSISGTRSHYEQYF	TGTGCCAGTAGTATATCGGGGACACGGAGCCACTACGAGCAGTACTTC
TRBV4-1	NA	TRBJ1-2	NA	CASSRLAHRGNSFHGYTF	TGCGCCAGCAGCCGACTGGCCCACCGGGGCAATTCTTTCCATGGCTACACCTTC
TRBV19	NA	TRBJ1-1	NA	CASSSRGNTEAFF	TGTGCCAGTAGCTCACGCGGGAACACTGAAGCTTTCTTT
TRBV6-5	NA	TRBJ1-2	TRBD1	CASSYYQDRGNGYTF	TGTGCCAGCAGTTACTACCAGGACAGGGGGAATGGCTACACCTTC
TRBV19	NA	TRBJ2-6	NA	CASSIRGANVLTF	TGTGCCAGTAGTATAAGGGGGGCCAACGTCCTGACTTTC
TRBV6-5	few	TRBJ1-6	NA	CASSYKSLGNSPLHF	TGTGCCAGCAGTTATAAGTCCCTGGGGAATTCACCCCTCCACTTT
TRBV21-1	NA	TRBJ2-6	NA	CASSKRLVNSGANVLTF	TGTGCCAGCAGCAAGAGACTAGTAAACTCTGGGGCCAACGTCCTGACTTTC
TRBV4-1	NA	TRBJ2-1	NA	CASSQRDKSYNEQFF	TGCGCCAGCAGCCAAAGGGACAAGTCCTACAATGAGCAGTTCTTC
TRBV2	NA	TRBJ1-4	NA	CASSEPGALSEKLFF	TGTGCCAGCAGTGAGCCGGGGGCATTGAGTGAAAAACTGTTTTTT
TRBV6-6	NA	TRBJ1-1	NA	CASSTGYRAFF	TGTGCCAGCAGCACAGGGTATAGGGCTTTCTTT
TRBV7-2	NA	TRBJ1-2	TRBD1	CASSLSRDRVTGYTF	TGTGCCAGCAGCTTGTCCCGGGACAGGGTAACTGGCTACACCTTC
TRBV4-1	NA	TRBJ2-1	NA	CASSQDLLLSSEQFF	TGCGCCAGCAGCCAAGATTTGCTCCTCAGCAGTGAGCAGTTCTTC
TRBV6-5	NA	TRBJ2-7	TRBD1	CASSRGQGRYEQYF	TGTGCCAGCAGCCGGGGACAGGGGCGGTACGAGCAGTACTTC
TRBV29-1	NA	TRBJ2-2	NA	CSAGQTGELFF	TGCAGCGCTGGACAGACCGGGGAGCTGTTTTTT
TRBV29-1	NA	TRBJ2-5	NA	CSVWVQETQYF	TGCAGCGTTTGGGTCCAAGAGACCCAGTACTTC
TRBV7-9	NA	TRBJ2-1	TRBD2	CASSLSQTSGGGYEQFF	TGTGCCAGCAGCTTATCCCAGACTAGCGGGGGGGGTTATGAGCAGTTCTTC
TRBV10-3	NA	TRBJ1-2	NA	CAIRPGESYGYTF	TGTGCCATCAGGCCGGGGGAGTCCTATGGCTACACCTTC
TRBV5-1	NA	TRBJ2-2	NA	CASLEGPNTGELFF	TGCGCCAGCCTGGAGGGGCCTAACACCGGGGAGCTGTTTTTT
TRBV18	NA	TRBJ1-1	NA	CASSRHEGLNTEAFF	TGTGCCAGCTCACGGCACGAGGGGCTGAACACTGAAGCTTTCTTT
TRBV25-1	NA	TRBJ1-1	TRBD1	CASSESPGGGRTEAFF	TGTGCCAGCAGTGAATCCCCAGGGGGCGGTCGGACTGAAGCTTTCTTT
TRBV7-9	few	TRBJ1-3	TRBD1	CASSLARGGGHFSGNTIYF	TGTGCCAGCAGCTTAGCGCGGGGAGGGGGCCATTTCTCTGGAAACACCATATATTTT
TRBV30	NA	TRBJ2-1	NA	CAWSVSRNEQFF	TGTGCCTGGAGTGTATCTCGAAATGAGCAGTTCTTC
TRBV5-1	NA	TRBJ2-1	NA	CASSSGVRGYNEQFF	TGCGCCAGCAGCTCCGGAGTGAGGGGGTACAATGAGCAATTCTTC
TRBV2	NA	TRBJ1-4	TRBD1	CASSEAGTGNEKLFF	TGTGCCAGCAGTGAAGCGGGGACAGGGAATGAAAAACTGTTTTTT
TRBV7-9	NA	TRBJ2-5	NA	CASSLGQRFQETQYF	TGTGCCAGCAGCTTAGGACAGAGATTCCAAGAGACCCAGTACTTC
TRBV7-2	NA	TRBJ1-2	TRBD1	CASSQGQGSSTSYGYTF	TGTGCCAGCAGCCAGGGACAGGGGTCGAGCACCTCCTATGGCTACACCTTC
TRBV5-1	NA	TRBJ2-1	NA	CASSLAGHDFREQFF	TGCGCCAGCAGCTTGGCCGGGCATGACTTTAGGGAGCAGTTCTTC
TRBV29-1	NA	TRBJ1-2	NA	CSVGQLRDYGYTF	TGCAGCGTGGGCCAACTCCGGGACTATGGCTACACCTTC
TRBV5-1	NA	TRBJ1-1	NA	CASTSRGQGEAFF	TGCGCCAGCACCTCTCGGGGGCAGGGTGAAGCTTTCTTT